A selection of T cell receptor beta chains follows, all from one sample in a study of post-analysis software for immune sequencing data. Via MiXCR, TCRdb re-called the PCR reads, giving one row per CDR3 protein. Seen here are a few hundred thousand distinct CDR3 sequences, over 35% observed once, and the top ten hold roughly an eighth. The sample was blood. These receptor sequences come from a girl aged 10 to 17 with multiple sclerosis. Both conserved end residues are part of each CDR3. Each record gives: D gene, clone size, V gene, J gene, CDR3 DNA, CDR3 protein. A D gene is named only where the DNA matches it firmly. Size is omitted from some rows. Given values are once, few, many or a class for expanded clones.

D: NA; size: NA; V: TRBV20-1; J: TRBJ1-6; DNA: TGCAGTGCCAGAGGGTACTCCTATAATTCACCCCTCCACTTT; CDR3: CSARGYSYNSPLHF
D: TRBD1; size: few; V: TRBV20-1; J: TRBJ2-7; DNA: TGCAGGGTGGTGGGACAGAACTACGAGCAGTACTTC; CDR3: CRVVGQNYEQYF
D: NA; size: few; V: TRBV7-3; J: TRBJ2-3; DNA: TGTGCCAGCAGCTTAATGTGGTCGACCGATACGCAGTATTTT; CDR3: CASSLMWSTDTQYF
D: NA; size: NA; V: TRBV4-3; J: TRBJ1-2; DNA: TGCGCCAGCAGCCGAGGGCGGGATGGCTACACCTTC; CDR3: CASSRGRDGYTF
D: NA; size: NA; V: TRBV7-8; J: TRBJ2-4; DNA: TGTGCCAGCAGCTCGGCGCGGGTAGCCAAAAACATTCAGTACTTC; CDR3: CASSSARVAKNIQYF
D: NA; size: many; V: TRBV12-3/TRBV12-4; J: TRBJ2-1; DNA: TGTGCCAGCACCGCCTTTGGGAGCGGCTACAATGAGCAGTTCTTC; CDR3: CASTAFGSGYNEQFF
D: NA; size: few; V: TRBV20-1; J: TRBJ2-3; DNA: TGCAGTGCTAGAGCCAGGACTACGGGCGGTACAGATACGCAGTATTTT; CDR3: CSARARTTGGTDTQYF
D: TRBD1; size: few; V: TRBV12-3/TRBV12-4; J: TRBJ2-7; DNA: TGTGCCAGCAGTTCGACAGGGGGAGGCTACGAGCAGTACTTC; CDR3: CASSSTGGGYEQYF
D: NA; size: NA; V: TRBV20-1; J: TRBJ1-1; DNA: TGCAGTGCTTTCGCCCACCCTATGAACACTGAAGCTTTCTTT; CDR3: CSAFAHPMNTEAFF
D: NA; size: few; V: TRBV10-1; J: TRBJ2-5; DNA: TGCGCCAGCAGTGAGCGCAGGGCAGCGCGAGAGACCCAGTACTTC; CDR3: CASSERRAARETQYF
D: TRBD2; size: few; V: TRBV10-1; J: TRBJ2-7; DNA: TGCGCCAGCAGTGACCCTAGCGGGAGACACCTCTACGAGCAGTACTTC; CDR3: CASSDPSGRHLYEQYF
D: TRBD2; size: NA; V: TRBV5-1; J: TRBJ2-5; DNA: TGCGCCAGCAGCGCGGGACTAGCGGGAGAAGAGACCCAGTACTTC; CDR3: CASSAGLAGEETQYF
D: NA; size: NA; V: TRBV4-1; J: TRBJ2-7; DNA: TGCGCCAGCAGCCAAGATGAGGGTACCTACGAGCAGTACTTC; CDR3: CASSQDEGTYEQYF
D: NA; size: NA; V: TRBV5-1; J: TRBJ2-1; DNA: TGCGCCAGCAGCTTCGGGGCCTATAATGACCAGTTCTTC; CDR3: CASSFGAYNDQFF
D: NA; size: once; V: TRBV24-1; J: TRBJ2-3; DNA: TGTGCCACCAGTGATCCGCTACGGGGCGCTAGCACAGATACGCAGTATTTT; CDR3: CATSDPLRGASTDTQYF
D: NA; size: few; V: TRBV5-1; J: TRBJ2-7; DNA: TGCGCCAGCAGCCAGGACGGCGACTCCTACGAGCAGTACTTC; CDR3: CASSQDGDSYEQYF
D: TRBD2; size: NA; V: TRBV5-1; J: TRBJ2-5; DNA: TGCGCCAGCAGCCGCATAGGGGATCCTAGCGGGAAGAAAGAGACCCAGTACTTC; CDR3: CASSRIGDPSGKKETQYF
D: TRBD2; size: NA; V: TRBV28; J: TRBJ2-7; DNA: TGTGCCAGCAGTTTATACTTTGGGGAGGGGAACTCCTACGAGCAGTACTTC; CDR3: CASSLYFGEGNSYEQYF
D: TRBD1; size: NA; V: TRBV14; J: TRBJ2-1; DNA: TGTGCCAGCAGCCATTTCCTTGACAGGGGGTACTCCTACAATGAGCAGTTCTTC; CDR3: CASSHFLDRGYSYNEQFF
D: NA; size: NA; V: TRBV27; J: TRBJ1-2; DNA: TGTGCCAGCAGTTTAATGCCAGGGTCTGTCGGTGGCTACACCTTC; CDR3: CASSLMPGSVGGYTF
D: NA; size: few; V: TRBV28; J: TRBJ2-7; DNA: TGTGCCAGCAGCCAGGTAGGCTTCTACGAGCAGTACTTC; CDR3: CASSQVGFYEQYF
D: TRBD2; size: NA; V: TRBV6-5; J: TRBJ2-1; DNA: TGTGCCAGCAGTTACCTACCGGGACTAGCGGGAGACGGGTGGACGTGGAATGAGCAGTTCTTC; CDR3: CASSYLPGLAGDGWTWNEQFF
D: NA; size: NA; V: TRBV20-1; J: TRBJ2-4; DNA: TGCAGTCTCTTGACCGAGGAGCAGTACTTC; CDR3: CSLLTEEQYF
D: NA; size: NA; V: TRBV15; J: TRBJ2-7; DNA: TGTGCCACCAAGTCAGGGGCGAAACCGGTCGAGCAGTACTTC; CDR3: CATKSGAKPVEQYF
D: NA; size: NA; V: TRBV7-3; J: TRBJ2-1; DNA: TGTGCCAGCAGCCCCGGTGGGGCGGACAATGAGCAGTTCTTC; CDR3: CASSPGGADNEQFF
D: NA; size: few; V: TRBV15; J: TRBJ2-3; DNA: TGTGCCACCAGCAGAGGCCCGAGTAGCACAGATACGCAGTATTTT; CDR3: CATSRGPSSTDTQYF
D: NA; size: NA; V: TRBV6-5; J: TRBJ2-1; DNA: TGTGCCAGCAAAACCAGGGAAAGGGCCTACAATGAGCAGTTCTTC; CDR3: CASKTRERAYNEQFF
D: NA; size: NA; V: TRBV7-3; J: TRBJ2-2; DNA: TGTGCCAGCAGCTCTAGGGGGGGCAACACCGGGGAGCTGTTTTTT; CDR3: CASSSRGGNTGELFF
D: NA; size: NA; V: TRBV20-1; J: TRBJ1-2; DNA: TGCAGTGCTGCCCTGGGACGGCTGTCAACATTTTATGGCTACACCTTC; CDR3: CSAALGRLSTFYGYTF
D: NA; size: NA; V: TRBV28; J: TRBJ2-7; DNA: TGTGCCAGCAGTTTAGAACAGGCTCTATCCTACGAGCAGTACTTC; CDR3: CASSLEQALSYEQYF
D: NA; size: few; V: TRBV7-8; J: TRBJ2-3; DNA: TGTGCCAGCAGCTTATCCTCCCGGGAGCTGGTGGATACGCAGTATTTT; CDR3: CASSLSSRELVDTQYF
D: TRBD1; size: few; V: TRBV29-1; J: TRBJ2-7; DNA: TGCAGCGTCGGACAGGTTGGGTACGAGCAGTACTTC; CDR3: CSVGQVGYEQYF
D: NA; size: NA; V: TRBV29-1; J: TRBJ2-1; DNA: TGCAGCGTTAGAGGCCTAGCCAACAGTGAGCAGTTCTTC; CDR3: CSVRGLANSEQFF
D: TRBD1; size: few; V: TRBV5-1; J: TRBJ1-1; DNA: TGCGCCAGCAGCTTGGCCACAGGGGGCGGCGTGAACACTGAAGCTTTCTTT; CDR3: CASSLATGGGVNTEAFF
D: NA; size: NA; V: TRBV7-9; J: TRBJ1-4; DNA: TGTACCAGCAGCTTGATTGGACAGTGGGAAAAACTGTTTTTT; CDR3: CTSSLIGQWEKLFF
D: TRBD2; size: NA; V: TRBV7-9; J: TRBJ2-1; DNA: TGTGCCAGCACCGTAACTAGCGGGAGGGCCAATGAGCAGTTCTTC; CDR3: CASTVTSGRANEQFF
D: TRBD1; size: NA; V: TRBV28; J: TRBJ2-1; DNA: TGTGCCGTCCGTCCCGGGGACAGGGCTTACAATGAGCAGTTCTTC; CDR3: CAVRPGDRAYNEQFF
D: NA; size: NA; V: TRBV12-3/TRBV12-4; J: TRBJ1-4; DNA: TGTGCCAGCAGCAACGGGACCCAAGAGGGAAAACTGTTTTTT; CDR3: CASSNGTQEGKLFF
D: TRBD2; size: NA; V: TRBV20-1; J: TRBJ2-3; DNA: TGCAGTGCTAGAAGCGTAGCGGGAGTCACAGATACGCAGTATTTT; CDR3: CSARSVAGVTDTQYF
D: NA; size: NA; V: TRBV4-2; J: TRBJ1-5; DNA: TGTGCCAGCAGCCATGAGAATCAGCCCCAGCATTTT; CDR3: CASSHENQPQHF
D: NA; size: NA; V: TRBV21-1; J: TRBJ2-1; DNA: TGTGCCAGCAGCAAAGAGCTCGCCGCCGGGACTAGATATTACAATGAGCAGTTCTTC; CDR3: CASSKELAAGTRYYNEQFF
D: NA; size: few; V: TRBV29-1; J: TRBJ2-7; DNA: TGCAGCGTTGAAGGTTCCGGAGGGCCCGCCTACGAGCAGTACTTC; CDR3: CSVEGSGGPAYEQYF
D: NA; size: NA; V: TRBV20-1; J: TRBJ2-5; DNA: TGCAGTGCTAGAGATACGGGAGGGGACAGGGACCAAGAGACCCAGTACTTC; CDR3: CSARDTGGDRDQETQYF